This T cell receptor (beta chain) was sequenced for a study of neoadjuvant anti-PD-1 for oral cavity cancer. About the study: Patients without progression got a fourth dose around day 43. Findings and caveats of the study: Higher pretreatment blood Treg/Th17 ratios correlated with higher pretreatment blood and lower post-treatment tumor TCRbeta clonality.

Comments on this clone: Antigen specificity is unknown.

Cohort: HPV-negative, locally advanced oral cavity squamous cell carcinoma patients. Produced via immunoSEQ multiplex PCR; TCRdb's table is partial and in-frame only. The sample has just over 14,000 clones, roughly 70% seen once; the top ten hold about 3%. This sequence originates from a person aged 40-85 years with oral cavity squamous cell carcinoma. The specimen comprised PBMCs, sampled before nivolumab (anti-PD-1) treatment.

The CDR3 DNA reads TGTGCCTGGAGTGTAATGGTATGGGCAGGATATTCACCCCTCCACTTT. It specifies CAWSVMVWAGYSPLHF. The genes are TRBV30 and TRBJ1-6; D gene unclear. CDR3 size: 16 residues. Per the germline V gene, CDR1 is GTSNPN and CDR2 is SVGIG (reference sequence). V was shortened by 0 bases and J by 8 bases, with 17 bases between the two germline ends.